This T cell receptor (beta chain) was found in a study of T cell responses to AZD1222 COVID-19 vaccine (dated by TCRdb to the early 2020s). For the study in its entirety: AZD1222 recipients given second doses at about 4 weeks or at about 12 weeks were pooled, since spike-specific TCR depth and breadth were not found to differ between the two schedules. TCR sequencing was performed for 230 to 250 trial participants, of whom roughly 200 were given two doses of AZD1222 and some 26 were given two doses of MenACWY control vaccine. Trial participants were enrolled into age subgroups of 18-55, 56-69 and 70-plus years, which contained 148, 28 and 57 TCR-sequenced participants, respectively. Study-wide conclusions, independent of this receptor: The 56-69-year group was small, and its depth increase did not reach significance, likely because of low power. Participants were mostly white British and included more females than males, and it was suggested by the authors that clonal diversity may have been underestimated. CD4 TCRs associated with the vaccine covered the entire spike protein, and the dominant responses were in regions 160-218 and 743-854. Spike-specific TCR breadth and depth rose significantly after two AZD1222 doses compared with day 0 and with MenACWY recipients. Nearly half of unique spike-specific TCRs reportedly recognized epitopes outside regions mutated in the B.1.351 and B.1.1.7 variants. Conclusions about previously exposed vaccinees are limited, since just five or six AZD1222 recipients were seropositive for SARS-CoV-2 at baseline. Because no day 14 peak-response samples were available, the repertoires could be characterized only after the peak T cell response.

The CDR3 regions of human TCRbeta chains were analyzed by immunosequencing. In the original analysis: TCRs in the repertoires were matched against a reference library of SARS-CoV-2-specific TCRs that had been generated with the MIRA antigen-specificity platform. Breadth meant the fraction of unique TCRs that were SARS-CoV-2-associated, whereas depth meant the fraction of total T cells that were SARS-CoV-2-associated. Using the MIRA data, every spike-specific TCR was mapped to the spike region that the TCR reacted to and assigned to either a CD4 or a CD8 class. Log10-transformed breadth and depth values were compared by one-way ANOVA with Sidak's multiple comparisons tests. Imported from immuneACCESS, the table was reduced by TCRdb to in-frame sequences with V and J called. These copies leave out some clones; in studies compared against another copy, an unresolved V gene accounts for under half, and the cause of the remainder is not known. V and J calls and clone size are copied from that table; D and trimming were computed from the DNA. This sample has around 180,000 clones in its table, and 80% to 90% of those were observed once. 6.9% of the sample rests with the top ten.

Trimming removed 6 bases from V and 2 bases from J, leaving 4 bases between the germline ends. The CDR3 spans 11 residues, from the cysteine through the phenylalanine. The sequence is cut down to CDR3 DNA, 33 bases in frame from base 1. From the germline V gene, CDR1 is SGHVS and CDR2 is FNYEAQ. This sample's time point label indicates: baseline before first vaccination. The vaccinee samples were drawn from two UK trials, COV001 and COV002, one of which was a single-blind randomized controlled phase 2/3 trial testing AZD1222 (ChAdOx1 nCoV-19) in healthy adults. For TCRbeta chain sequencing, PBMC samples from trial participants were taken at day 0 and at day 28 after the second dose. On this clone itself: Its antigen is unknown. There are no base qualities to consult, and no much larger clone falls within one base.

The sequence came from an adult in good health. Sequenced material: peripheral blood, taken on day 0 of AZD1222 vaccination. The V and J segments used are TRBV7-6 and TRBJ2-5; the D gene assignment is ambiguous. CDR3 sequence: CASSYQETQYF. The DNA is TGTGCCAGCAGTTATCAAGAGACCCAGTACTTC.